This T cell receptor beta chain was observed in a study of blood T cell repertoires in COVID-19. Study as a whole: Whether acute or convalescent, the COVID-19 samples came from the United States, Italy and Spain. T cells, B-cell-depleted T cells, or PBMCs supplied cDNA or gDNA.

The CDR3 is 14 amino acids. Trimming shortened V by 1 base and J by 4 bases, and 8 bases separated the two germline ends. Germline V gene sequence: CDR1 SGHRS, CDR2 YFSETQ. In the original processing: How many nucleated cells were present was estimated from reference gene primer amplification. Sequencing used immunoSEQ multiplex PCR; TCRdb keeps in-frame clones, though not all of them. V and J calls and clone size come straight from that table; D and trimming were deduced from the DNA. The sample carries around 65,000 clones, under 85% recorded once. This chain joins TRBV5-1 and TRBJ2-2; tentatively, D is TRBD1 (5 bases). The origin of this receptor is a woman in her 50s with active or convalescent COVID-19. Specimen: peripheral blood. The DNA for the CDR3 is TGCGCCAGCAGCTTGACACAGGTCACCGGGGAGCTGTTTTTT. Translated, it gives CASSLTQVTGELFF.